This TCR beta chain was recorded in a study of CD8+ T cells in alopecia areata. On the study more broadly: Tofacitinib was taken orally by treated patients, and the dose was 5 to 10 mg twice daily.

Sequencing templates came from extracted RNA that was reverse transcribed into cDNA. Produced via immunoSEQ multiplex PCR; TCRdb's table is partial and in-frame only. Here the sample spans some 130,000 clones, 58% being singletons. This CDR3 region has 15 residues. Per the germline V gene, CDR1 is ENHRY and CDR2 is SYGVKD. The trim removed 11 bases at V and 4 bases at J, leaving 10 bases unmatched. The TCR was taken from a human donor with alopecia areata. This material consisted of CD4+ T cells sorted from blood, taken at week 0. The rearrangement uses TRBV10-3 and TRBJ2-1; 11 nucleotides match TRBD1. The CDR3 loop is CAAQRDRGTYNEQFF. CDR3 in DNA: TGTGCCGCACAAAGGGACAGGGGGACATACAATGAGCAGTTCTTC.